Each of the 5 T cell receptor beta chains below was sequenced from the same sample in a study of metastatic and nonmetastatic thyroid tumors. Ahead of thyroid surgery, no patient had received treatment of any kind. MiXCR reprocessed the PCR reads for TCRdb. The sample has around 23,000 clones, more than 20% seen once; the top ten hold approximately 30%. Sequenced material: blood. These receptors came from a male donor with papillary thyroid cancer or a benign thyroid nodule (not recorded which). Some clones in this sample may be carry-over from other donors' samples.

Ten or more counts support this clone. This chain links TRBV6-1 with TRBJ1-2; D call uncertain. Looked up from germline, CDR1 is MNHNS and CDR2 is SASEGT. With 4 bases removed from V and 6 bases from J, the gap between germline ends came to 18 bases. The CDR3 is 15 residues long. This chain's CDR3 is CASSAHFPPSNGYTF. The CDR3 bases are TGTGCCAGCAGTGCACACTTCCCTCCGAGTAATGGCTACACCTTC.

In this sample, this clone turned up many times. V is TRBV27 and J is TRBJ2-3; D unclear. CDR3 length: 12 amino acids. Germline V lookup: CDR1 MNHEY, CDR2 SMNVEV (reference sequence). Trimming cost V 5 bases and J 2 bases, with 5 bases left between them. The CDR3 sequence is CASSQVTDTQYF. The CDR3 DNA is TGTGCCAGCAGTCAGGTCACAGATACGCAGTATTTT.

Of note for this clone: The sample contains more than one DNA sequence encoding this CDR3. The V gene is TRBV7-8, the J gene TRBJ2-5, with D possibly being TRBD2 (6 bases). There are 16 residues in the CDR3. V lost 4 bases and J lost 4, with 19 bases in between. Looked up from germline, CDR1 is SGHVS and CDR2 is FQNEAQ. CDR3 protein: CASSSLAGRTPETQYF. Here the CDR3 DNA reads TGTGCCAGCAGCTCCTTGGCGGGGCGAACCCCAGAGACCCAGTACTTC.

This clone is medium-sized (0.01 to 0.1%) by share. The rearrangement joins TRBV6-4 to TRBJ2-6; D might be TRBD2 (6 bases). Germline V lookup: CDR1 MRHNA, CDR2 SNTAGT. Trimming removed 2 bases from V and 3 bases from J, with 8 bases in between. The CDR3 is 15 residues long. CDR3 protein: CASSDGGVGANVLTF. CDR3 bases: TGTGCCAGCAGTGACGGCGGGGTTGGGGCCAACGTCCTGACTTTC.

This clone was recorded many times. The V gene is TRBV6-2 or TRBV6-3, the J gene TRBJ2-7; D may be TRBD2 (6 bases). Germline V gene lookup returns CDR1 MNHEY and CDR2 SVGEGT. The CDR3 extends over 13 amino acids. Deletions cut 1 base from V and 3 bases from J, with 7 bases between. CDR3 residues: CASSYLGGYEQYF. Here the CDR3 DNA reads TGTGCCAGCAGTTACTTGGGGGGCTACGAGCAGTACTTC.